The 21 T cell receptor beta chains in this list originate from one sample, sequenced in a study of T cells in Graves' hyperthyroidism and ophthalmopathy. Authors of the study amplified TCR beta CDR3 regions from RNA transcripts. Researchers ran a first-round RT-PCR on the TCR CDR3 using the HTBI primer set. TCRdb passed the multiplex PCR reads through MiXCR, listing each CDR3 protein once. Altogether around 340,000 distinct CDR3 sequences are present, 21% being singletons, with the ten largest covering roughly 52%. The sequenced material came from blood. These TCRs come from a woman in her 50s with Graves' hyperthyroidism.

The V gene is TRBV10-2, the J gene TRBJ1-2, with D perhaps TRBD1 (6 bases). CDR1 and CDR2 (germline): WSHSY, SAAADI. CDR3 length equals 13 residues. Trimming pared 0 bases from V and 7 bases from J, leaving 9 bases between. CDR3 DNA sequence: TGCGCCAGCAGTGAGTCGCAACAGGGTGGCTACACCTTC. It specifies CASSESQQGGYTF.

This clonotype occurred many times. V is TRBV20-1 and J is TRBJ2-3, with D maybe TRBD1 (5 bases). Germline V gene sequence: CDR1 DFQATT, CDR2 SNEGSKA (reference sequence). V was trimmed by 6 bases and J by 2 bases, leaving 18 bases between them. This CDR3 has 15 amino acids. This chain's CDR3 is CSAHAQGKVTDTQYF. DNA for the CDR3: TGCAGTGCGCACGCCCAGGGTAAAGTCACAGATACGCAGTATTTT.

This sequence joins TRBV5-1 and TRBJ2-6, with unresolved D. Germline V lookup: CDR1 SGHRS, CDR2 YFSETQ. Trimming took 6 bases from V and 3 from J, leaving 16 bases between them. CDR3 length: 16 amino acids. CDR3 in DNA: TGCGCCAGCACCCTCAACGGTCTGGGTGGGGCCAACGTCCTGACTTTC. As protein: CASTLNGLGGANVLTF.

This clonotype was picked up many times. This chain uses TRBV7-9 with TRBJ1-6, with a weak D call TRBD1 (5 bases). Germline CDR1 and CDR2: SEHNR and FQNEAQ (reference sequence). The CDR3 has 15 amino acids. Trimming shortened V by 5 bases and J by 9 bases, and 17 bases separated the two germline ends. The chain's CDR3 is CASSPPGVEVSPLHF. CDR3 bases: TGTGCCAGCAGCCCGCCGGGGGTCGAAGTTTCACCCCTCCACTTT.

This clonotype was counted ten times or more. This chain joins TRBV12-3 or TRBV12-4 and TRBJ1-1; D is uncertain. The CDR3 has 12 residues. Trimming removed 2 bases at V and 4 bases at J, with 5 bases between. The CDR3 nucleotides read TGTGCCAGCAGTTTACGAACCACTGAAGCTTTCTTT. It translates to CASSLRTTEAFF.

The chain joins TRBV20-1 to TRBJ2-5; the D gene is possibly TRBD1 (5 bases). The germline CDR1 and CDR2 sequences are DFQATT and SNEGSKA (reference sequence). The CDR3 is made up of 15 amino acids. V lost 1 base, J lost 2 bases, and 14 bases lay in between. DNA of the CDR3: TGCAGTGCTAGAGTTTTAGGGGTTAGACAAGAGACCCAGTACTTC. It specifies CSARVLGVRQETQYF.

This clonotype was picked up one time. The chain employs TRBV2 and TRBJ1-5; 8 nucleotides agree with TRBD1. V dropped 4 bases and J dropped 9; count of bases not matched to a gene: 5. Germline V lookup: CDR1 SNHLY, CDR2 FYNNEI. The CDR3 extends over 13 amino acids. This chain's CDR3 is CASSGDRRMPQHF. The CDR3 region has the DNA TGTGCCAGCAGTGGGGACAGGCGGATGCCCCAGCATTTT.

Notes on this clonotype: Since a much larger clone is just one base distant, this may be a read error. The CDR3 reads CASVRDRVVDTQYF. The CDR3 nucleotides read TGTGCCAGCGTTCGGGACAGGGTGGTCGATACGCAGTATTTT. The rearrangement uses TRBV28 and TRBJ2-3; TRBD1 agrees at 9 bases. The CDR3 is 14 residues long. Trimming took 8 bases from V and 6 from J; bases not matched to a gene: 9. Germline values: CDR1 MDHEN, CDR2 SYDVKM.

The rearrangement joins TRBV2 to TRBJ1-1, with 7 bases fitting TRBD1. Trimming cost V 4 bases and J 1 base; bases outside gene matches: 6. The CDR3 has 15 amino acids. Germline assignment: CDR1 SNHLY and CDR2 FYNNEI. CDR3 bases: TGTGCCAGCAGTGTCGTTCCAGGGGGGAACACTGAAGCTTTCTTT. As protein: CASSVVPGGNTEAFF. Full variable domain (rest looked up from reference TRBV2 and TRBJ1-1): EPEVTQTPSHQVTQMGQEVILRCVPISNHLYFYWYRQILGQKVEFLVSFYNNEISEKSEIFDDQFSVERPDGSNFTLKIRSTKLEDSAMYFCASSVVPGGNTEAFFGQGTRLTVV.

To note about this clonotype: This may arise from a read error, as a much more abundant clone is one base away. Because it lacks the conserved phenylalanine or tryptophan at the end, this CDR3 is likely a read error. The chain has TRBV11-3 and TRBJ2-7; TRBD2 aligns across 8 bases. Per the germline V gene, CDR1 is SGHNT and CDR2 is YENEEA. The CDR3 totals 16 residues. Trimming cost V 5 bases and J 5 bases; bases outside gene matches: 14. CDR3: CASSPQAGVRANEQYL. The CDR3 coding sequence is TGTGCCAGCAGCCCGCAAGCGGGAGTCCGAGCTAACGAGCAGTACCTC.

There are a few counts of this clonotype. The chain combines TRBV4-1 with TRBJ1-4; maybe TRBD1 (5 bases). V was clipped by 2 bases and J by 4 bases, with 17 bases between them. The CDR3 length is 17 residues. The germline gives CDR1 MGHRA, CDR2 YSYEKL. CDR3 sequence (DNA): TGCGCCAGCAGCCAAATACAGGACCGTTGGGATAATGAAAAACTGTTTTTT. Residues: CASSQIQDRWDNEKLFF.

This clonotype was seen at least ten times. CDR3: CATSDPQTPGNEQYF. The CDR3 nucleotides are TGTGCCACCAGTGACCCCCAGACCCCGGGGAACGAGCAGTACTTC. This chain connects TRBV24-1 to TRBJ2-7, with D perhaps TRBD2 (5 bases). The CDR3 length is 15 residues. Germline CDR1 reads KGHDR; CDR2 reads SFDVKD. Trimming left V 4 bases short and J 5 bases short, with 17 bases between.

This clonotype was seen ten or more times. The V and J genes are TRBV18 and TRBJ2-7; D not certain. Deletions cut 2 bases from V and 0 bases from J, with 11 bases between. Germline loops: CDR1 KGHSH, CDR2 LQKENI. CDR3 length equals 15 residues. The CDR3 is CASSPVAPGSYEQYF. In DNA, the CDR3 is TGTGCCAGCTCACCAGTTGCCCCCGGCTCCTACGAGCAGTACTTC.

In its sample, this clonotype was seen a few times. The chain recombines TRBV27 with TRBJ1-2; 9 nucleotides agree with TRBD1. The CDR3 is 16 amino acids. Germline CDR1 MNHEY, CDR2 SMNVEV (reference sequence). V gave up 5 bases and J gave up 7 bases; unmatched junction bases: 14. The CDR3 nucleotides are TGTGCCAGCAGTCCAATTACCGGGACAGGGAAGCGTGGCTACACCTTC. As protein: CASSPITGTGKRGYTF.

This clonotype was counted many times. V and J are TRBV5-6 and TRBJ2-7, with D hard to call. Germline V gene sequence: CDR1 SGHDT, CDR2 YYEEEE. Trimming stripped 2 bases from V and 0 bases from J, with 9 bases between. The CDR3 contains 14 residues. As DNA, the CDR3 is TGTGCCAGCAGCTTTACTGTTAGCTCCTACGAGCAGTACTTC. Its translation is CASSFTVSSYEQYF.

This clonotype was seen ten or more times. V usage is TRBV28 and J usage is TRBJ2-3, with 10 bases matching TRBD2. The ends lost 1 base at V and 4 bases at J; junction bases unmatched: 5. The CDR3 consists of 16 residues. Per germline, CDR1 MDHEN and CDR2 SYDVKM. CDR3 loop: CASSLSQRGGSDTQYF. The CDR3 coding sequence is TGTGCCAGCAGTTTATCCCAGCGGGGGGGCTCAGATACGCAGTATTTT.

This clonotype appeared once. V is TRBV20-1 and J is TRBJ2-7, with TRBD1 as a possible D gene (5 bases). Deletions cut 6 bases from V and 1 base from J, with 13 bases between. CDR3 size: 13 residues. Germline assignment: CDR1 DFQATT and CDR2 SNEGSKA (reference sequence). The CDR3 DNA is TGCAGTGCCGTCGACAGTGCTTCCTACGAGCAGTACTTC. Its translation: CSAVDSASYEQYF.

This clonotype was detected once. The DNA for the CDR3 is TGCAGTGCTGGGGGGACTAGCGGGAGGCCCGGGGAGCTGTTTTTT. This translates into CSAGGTSGRPGELFF. The chain is built from TRBV20-1 and TRBJ2-2; TRBD2 matches 15 bases. With V trimmed by 5 bases and J by 6 bases, 4 bases remained unmatched. The germline V gene has CDR1 DFQATT and CDR2 SNEGSKA (reference sequence). This CDR3 spans 15 amino acids.

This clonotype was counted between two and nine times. The CDR3 DNA reads TGCAGTGCTAGACCCCTAGGGTGGGGCAATGAGCAGTTCTTC. It encodes CSARPLGWGNEQFF. This sequence joins TRBV20-1 and TRBJ2-1, with no clear D. V lost 2 bases and J lost 6, with 14 bases in between. CDR1 is DFQATT and CDR2 is SNEGSKA in the germline V gene (reference sequence). The length of the CDR3 is 14 residues.

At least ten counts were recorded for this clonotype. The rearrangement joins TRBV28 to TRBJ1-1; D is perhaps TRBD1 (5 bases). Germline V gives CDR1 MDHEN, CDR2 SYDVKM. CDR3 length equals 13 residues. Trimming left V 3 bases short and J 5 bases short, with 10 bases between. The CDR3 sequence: CASSFRASTEAFF. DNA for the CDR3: TGTGCCAGCAGTTTCAGGGCTAGTACTGAAGCTTTCTTT.

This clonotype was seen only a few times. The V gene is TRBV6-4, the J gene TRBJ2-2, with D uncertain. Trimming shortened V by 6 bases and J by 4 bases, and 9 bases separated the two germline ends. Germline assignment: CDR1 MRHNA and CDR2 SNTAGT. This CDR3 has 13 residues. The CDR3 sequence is CASRGFGTGELFF. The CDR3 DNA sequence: TGTGCCAGCAGGGGGTTCGGCACCGGGGAGCTGTTTTTT.